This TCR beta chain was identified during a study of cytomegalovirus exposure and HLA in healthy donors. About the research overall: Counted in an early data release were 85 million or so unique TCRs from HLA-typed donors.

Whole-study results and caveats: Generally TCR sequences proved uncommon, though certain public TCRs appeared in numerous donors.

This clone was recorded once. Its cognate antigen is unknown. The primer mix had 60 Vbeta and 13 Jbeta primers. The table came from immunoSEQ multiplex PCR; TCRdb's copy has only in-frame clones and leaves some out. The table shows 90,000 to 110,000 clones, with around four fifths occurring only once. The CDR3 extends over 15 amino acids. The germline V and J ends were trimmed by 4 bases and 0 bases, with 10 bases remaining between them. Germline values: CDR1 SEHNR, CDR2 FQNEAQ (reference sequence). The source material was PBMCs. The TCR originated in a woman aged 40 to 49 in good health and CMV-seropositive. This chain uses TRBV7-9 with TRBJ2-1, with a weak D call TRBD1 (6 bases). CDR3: CASSSRQVSYNEQFF. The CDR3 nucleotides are TGTGCCAGCAGCTCCAGACAGGTCTCCTACAATGAGCAGTTCTTC. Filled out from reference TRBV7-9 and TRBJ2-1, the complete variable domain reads DTGVSQNPRHKITKRGQNVTFRCDPISEHNRLYWYRQTLGQGPEFLTYFQNEAQLEKSRLLSDRFSAERPKGSFSTLEIQRTEQGDSAMYLCASSSRQVSYNEQFFGPGTRLTVL.